This T cell receptor (beta chain) was sequenced in a study of T cell changes during pregnancy in multiple sclerosis (dated by TCRdb to about 2019). About the study as a whole: The study looked at changes in the T cell repertoire across pregnancy in women with multiple sclerosis.

As concerns this clone: No antigen is known for it. Nothing much larger sits one base from this clone, and base qualities are not available.

V is cut by 1 base and J by 6 bases, and the space between the germline ends is 14 bases. Looking up the germline V gene yields CDR1 SNHLY and CDR2 FYNNEI. Measured from the cysteine to the phenylalanine, the CDR3 is 15 residues long. Only CDR3 DNA remains: 45 bases, in frame from the first base. Libraries came from the immunoSEQ multiplex PCR assay. TCRdb stores this immuneACCESS table with in-frame sequences only. Part of the clones is absent; in the studies checked, under half of the shortfall reflects unresolved V genes, and no reason is known for the rest. Present in this sample are tens of thousands of clones, roughly 92% of which were seen just once. The leading ten clones occupy more than 1.3% of the sample.

The sample in question was peripheral blood, obtained in the second trimester of pregnancy. This chain joins TRBV2 to TRBJ2-3; the D gene is perhaps TRBD1, from 6 matching bases. This clonotype was obtained from a female donor with multiple sclerosis, enrolled in a pregnancy study. The base sequence is TGTGCCAGCAGTGAAGGCAGGGGACGGGGCGATACGCAGTATTTT. This encodes CASSEGRGRGDTQYF.